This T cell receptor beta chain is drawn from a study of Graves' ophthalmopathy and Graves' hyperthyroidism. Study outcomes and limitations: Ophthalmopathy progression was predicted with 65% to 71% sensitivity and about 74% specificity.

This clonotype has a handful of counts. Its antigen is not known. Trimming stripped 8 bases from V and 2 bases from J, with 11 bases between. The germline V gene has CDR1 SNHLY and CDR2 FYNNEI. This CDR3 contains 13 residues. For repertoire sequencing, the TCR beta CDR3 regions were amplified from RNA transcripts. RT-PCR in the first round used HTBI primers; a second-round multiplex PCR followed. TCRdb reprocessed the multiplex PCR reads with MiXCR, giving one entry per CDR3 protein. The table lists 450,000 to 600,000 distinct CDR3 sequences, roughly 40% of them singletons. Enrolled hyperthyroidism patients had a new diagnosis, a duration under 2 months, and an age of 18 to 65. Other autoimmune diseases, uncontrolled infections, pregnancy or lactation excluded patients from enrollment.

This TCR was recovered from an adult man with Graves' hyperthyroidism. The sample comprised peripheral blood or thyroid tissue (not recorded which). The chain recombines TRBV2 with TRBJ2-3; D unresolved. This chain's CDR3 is CASHIRNTDTQYF. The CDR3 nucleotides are TGTGCCAGCCACATCCGTAACACAGATACGCAGTATTTT.